The 12 T cell receptor beta chains below all came from one sample that was sequenced in a study of cytomegalovirus exposure and HLA in healthy donors. Using immunoSEQ multiplex PCR, the repertoire was profiled, and TCRdb retains in-frame clones only, with some absent. This sample has more than 140,000 clones, with about 89% found just once. Sequenced input: PBMCs. The receptors shown here come from a woman younger than 35 in good health and CMV-seropositive.

V usage is TRBV11-2 and J usage is TRBJ2-3, with 9 bases fitting TRBD2. The germline gives CDR1 SGHAT, CDR2 FQNNGV. The CDR3 runs 16 residues. Trimming cost V 2 bases and J 1 base; bases outside gene matches: 4. Written as DNA, the CDR3 is TGTGCCAGCAGCTTAAGCGGGAGGCGCGGCACAGATACGCAGTATTTT. This translates into CASSLSGRRGTDTQYF.

The gene calls are TRBV29-1 and TRBJ2-7; 7 positions match TRBD1. The ends lost 6 bases at V and 2 bases at J; junction bases unmatched: 4. Germline-derived CDR1 and CDR2 are SQVTM and ANQGSEA. The CDR3 extends over 12 amino acids. CDR3 sequence (DNA): TGCAGCGTGCGACAGGGCCCCTACGAGCAGTACTTC. The encoded protein is CSVRQGPYEQYF.

The chain employs TRBV2 and TRBJ1-5, with D possibly TRBD1 on 5 matching bases. Trimming stripped 7 bases from V and 7 bases from J, with 20 bases between. Germline loops: CDR1 SNHLY, CDR2 FYNNEI. CDR3 size: 15 residues. The chain's CDR3 is CASTVDKGRNQPQHF. CDR3 sequence (DNA): TGTGCCAGCACAGTAGATAAGGGGAGGAACCAGCCCCAGCATTTT.

The J gene is TRBJ1-2, the V gene TRBV19; D call uncertain. The CDR3 runs to 13 residues. Germline V gene sequence: CDR1 LNHDA, CDR2 SQIVND (reference sequence). The ends were cut back, 3 bases at V and 2 bases at J, with 7 bases in the middle. CDR3 residues: CASSINTNYGYTF. In DNA form, the CDR3 reads TGTGCCAGTAGTATTAACACCAACTATGGCTACACCTTC.

This clone showed up just once. This chain uses TRBV14 with TRBJ2-7; D may be TRBD1 (6 bases). Germline V gene sequence: CDR1 SGHDN, CDR2 FVKESK. Trimming pared 0 bases from V and 6 bases from J, leaving 9 bases between. The CDR3 has 13 residues. CDR3 coding DNA: TGTGCCAGCAGCCAAGAGTACAGGGCCGAGCAGTACTTC. Protein: CASSQEYRAEQYF. Full variable domain (remainder filled in from reference TRBV14 and TRBJ2-7): EAGVTQFPSHSVIEKGQTVTLRCDPISGHDNLYWYRRVMGKEIKFLLHFVKESKQDESGMPNNRFLAERTGGTYSTLKVQPAELEDSGVYFCASSQEYRAEQYFGPGTRLTVT.

The chain couples TRBV9 to TRBJ2-3; maybe TRBD2 (6 bases). The CDR3 length is 16 residues. The ends were cut back, 1 base at V and 0 bases at J, with 12 bases in the middle. Germline values: CDR1 SGDLS, CDR2 YYNGEE. In DNA, the CDR3 is TGTGCCAGCAGCGTATATGCCGGGAGAAGCACAGATACGCAGTATTTT. This codes for CASSVYAGRSTDTQYF.

The V gene is TRBV4-3, the J gene TRBJ2-6; D may be TRBD1 (5 bases). There are 16 residues in the CDR3. Germline V CDR1 and CDR2: LGHNA, YSLEER. V was pared by 4 bases and J by 0 bases, with 10 bases between. The chain's CDR3 is CASSPSTGSGANVLTF. The DNA of the CDR3 is TGCGCCAGCAGCCCATCAACAGGCTCTGGGGCCAACGTCCTGACTTTC.

The gene calls are TRBV29-1 and TRBJ1-1; no clear D gene. CDR1 is SQVTM, CDR2 ANQGSEA, per germline. The CDR3 totals 10 residues. The germline V and J ends were trimmed by 7 bases and 4 bases, with 7 bases remaining between them. CDR3 in DNA: TGCAGCGCGGAGCTCACTGAAGCTTTCTTT. It translates to CSAELTEAFF.

This clone was observed a single time. J is TRBJ2-7 and V is TRBV15; a possible D gene is TRBD1 (5 bases). This CDR3 region has 15 residues. V lost 3 bases and J lost 0, with 12 bases in between. From germline, CDR1 is LNHNV and CDR2 YYDKDF (reference sequence). The CDR3 spells CATSRTDRPSYEQYF. CDR3 sequence (DNA): TGTGCCACCAGCAGGACAGACAGACCCTCCTACGAGCAGTACTTC.

This clone was counted only a few times. The chain combines TRBV2 with TRBJ2-7; 7 bases line up with TRBD1. Per germline, CDR1 SNHLY and CDR2 FYNNEI. The CDR3 loop spans 13 amino acids. The J segment lost 1 base and the V segment lost 5 bases, leaving 2 bases of the junction unmatched. The CDR3 coding sequence is TGTGCCAGCAGTCCGACAGGGTCCTACGAGCAGTACTTC. It specifies CASSPTGSYEQYF.

The chain joins TRBV28 to TRBJ2-7; D uncertain. The CDR3 length is 13 residues. Trimming took 5 bases from V and 1 from J, leaving 9 bases between them. Germline CDR1 MDHEN, CDR2 SYDVKM. In DNA form, the CDR3 reads TGTGCCAGCAGTCCGCCTGAGTCCTACGAGCAGTACTTC. Translation: CASSPPESYEQYF.

V usage is TRBV28 and J usage is TRBJ2-7, with 8 bases aligning to TRBD1. The J segment lost 9 bases and the V segment lost 6 bases, leaving 7 bases of the junction unmatched. The germline CDR1 and CDR2 sequences are MDHEN and SYDVKM. CDR3 length: 12 amino acids. CDR3 DNA: TGTGCCAGCAGAGATTCCGGGACAGGGCAGTACTTC. Translated, it gives CASRDSGTGQYF.